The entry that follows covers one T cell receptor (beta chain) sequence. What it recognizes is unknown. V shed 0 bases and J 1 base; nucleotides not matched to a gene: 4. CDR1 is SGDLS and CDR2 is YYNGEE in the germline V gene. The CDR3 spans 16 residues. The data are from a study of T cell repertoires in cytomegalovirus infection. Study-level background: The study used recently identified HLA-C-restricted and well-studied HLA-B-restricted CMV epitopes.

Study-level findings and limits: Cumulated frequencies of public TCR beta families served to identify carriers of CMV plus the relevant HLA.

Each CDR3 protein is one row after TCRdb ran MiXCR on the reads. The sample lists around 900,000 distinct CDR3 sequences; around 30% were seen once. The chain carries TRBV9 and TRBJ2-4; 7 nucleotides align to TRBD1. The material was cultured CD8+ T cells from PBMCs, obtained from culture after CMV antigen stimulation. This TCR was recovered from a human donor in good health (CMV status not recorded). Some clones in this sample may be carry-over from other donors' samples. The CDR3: CASSVETGAAKNIQYF. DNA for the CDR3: TGTGCCAGCAGCGTAGAAACAGGGGCGGCCAAAAACATTCAGTACTTC.